This T cell receptor beta chain was obtained from a study of a mutant IDH1 vaccine in newly diagnosed glioma. About the study: With temozolomide cycles, or 4-6 weeks after radiotherapy alone, vaccination was started.

Comment on this clone: The antigen is unknown.

Sequencing used immunoSEQ multiplex PCR; TCRdb keeps in-frame clones, though not all of them. The sample includes around 70,000 clones, 84% of them seen just once. The sample's time point: week 35, safety follow-up. Every vaccine dose comprised 300 ug of mutant IDH1 20-mer peptide plus topical imiquimod. With 7 bases removed from V and 0 bases from J, the gap between germline ends came to 13 bases. The CDR3 contains 14 residues. Germline V gives CDR1 SNHLY, CDR2 FYNNEI. The starting material was PBMCs, obtained from a glioma patient whose treatment included an IDH1 peptide vaccine. This receptor was taken from a young man with glioma. The rearrangement joins TRBV2 to TRBJ2-7; tentative D call: TRBD1 (6 bases). This chain's CDR3 is CASMSQGSSYEQYF. The DNA for the CDR3 is TGTGCCAGCATGTCACAGGGATCCTCCTACGAGCAGTACTTC.